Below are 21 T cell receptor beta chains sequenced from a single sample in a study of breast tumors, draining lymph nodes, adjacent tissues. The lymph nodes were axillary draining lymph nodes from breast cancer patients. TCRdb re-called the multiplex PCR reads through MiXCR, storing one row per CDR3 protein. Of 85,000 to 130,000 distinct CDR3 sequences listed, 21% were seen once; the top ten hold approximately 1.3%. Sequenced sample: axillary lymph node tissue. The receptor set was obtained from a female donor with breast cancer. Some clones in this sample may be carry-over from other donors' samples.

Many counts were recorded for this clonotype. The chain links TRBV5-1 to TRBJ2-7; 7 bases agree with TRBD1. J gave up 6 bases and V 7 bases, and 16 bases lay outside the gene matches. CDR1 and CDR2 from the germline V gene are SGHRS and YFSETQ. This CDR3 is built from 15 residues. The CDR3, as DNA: TGCGCCAGCGAGAGAGGGGGCGCTTCCAACGGCGAGCAGTACTTC. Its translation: CASERGGASNGEQYF.

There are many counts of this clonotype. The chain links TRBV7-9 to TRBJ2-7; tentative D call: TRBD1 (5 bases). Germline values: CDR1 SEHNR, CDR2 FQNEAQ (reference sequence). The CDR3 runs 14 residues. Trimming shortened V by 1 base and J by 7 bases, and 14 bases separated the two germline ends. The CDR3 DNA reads TGTGCCAGCAGCTTAGAGGTTCAGGGCATGGAGCAGTACTTC. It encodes CASSLEVQGMEQYF.

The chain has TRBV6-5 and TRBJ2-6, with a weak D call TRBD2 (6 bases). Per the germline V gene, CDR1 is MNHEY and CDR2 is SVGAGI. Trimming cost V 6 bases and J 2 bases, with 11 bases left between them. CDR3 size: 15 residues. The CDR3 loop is CASSSRGAGANVLTF. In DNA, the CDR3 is TGTGCCAGCAGCTCCCGCGGGGCTGGGGCCAACGTCCTGACTTTC.

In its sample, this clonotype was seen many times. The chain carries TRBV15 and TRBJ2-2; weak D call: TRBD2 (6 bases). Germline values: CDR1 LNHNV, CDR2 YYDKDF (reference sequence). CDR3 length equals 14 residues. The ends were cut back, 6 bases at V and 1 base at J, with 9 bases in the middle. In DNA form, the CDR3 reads TGTGCCACCAGAGTCGGGGGGAACACCGGGGAGCTGTTTTTT. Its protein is CATRVGGNTGELFF.

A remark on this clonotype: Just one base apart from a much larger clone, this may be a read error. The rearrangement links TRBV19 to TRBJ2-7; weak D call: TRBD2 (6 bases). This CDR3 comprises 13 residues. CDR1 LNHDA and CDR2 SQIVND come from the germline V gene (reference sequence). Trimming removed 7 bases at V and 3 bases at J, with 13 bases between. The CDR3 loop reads CASTTEGGYEQYF. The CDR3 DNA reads TGTGCCAGTACCACAGAGGGAGGCTACGAGCAGTACTTC.

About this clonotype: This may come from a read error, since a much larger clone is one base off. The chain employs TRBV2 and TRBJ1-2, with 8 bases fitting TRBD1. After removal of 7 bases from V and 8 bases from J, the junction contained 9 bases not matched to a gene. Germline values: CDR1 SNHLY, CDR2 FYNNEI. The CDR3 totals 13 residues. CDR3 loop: CASKAGGGPGYTF. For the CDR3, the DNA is TGTGCCAGCAAGGCAGGGGGCGGGCCGGGCTACACCTTC. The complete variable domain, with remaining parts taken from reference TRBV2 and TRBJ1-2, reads EPEVTQTPSHQVTQMGQEVILRCVPISNHLYFYWYRQILGQKVEFLVSFYNNEISEKSEIFDDQFSVERPDGSNFTLKIRSTKLEDSAMYFCASKAGGGPGYTFGSGTRLTVV.

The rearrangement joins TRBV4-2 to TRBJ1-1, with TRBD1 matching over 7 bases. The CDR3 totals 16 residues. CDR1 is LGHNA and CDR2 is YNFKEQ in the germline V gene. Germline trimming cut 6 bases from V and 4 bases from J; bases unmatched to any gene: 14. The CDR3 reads CASRPRGGSEGTEAFF. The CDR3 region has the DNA TGTGCCAGCAGGCCCAGAGGGGGCTCCGAAGGCACTGAAGCTTTCTTT.

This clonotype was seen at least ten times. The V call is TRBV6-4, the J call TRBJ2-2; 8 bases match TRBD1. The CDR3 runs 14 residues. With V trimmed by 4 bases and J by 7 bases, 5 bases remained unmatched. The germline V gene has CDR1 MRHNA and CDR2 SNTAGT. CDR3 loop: CASSAGTGFGELFF. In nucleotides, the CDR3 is TGTGCCAGCAGTGCTGGGACAGGATTCGGGGAGCTGTTTTTT.

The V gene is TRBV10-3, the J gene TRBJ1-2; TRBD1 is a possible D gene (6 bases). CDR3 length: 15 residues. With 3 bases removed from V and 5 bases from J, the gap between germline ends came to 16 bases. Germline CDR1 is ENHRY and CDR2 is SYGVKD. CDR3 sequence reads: CAISELSGTPYGYTF. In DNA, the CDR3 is TGTGCCATCAGTGAATTATCCGGGACACCATATGGCTACACCTTC.

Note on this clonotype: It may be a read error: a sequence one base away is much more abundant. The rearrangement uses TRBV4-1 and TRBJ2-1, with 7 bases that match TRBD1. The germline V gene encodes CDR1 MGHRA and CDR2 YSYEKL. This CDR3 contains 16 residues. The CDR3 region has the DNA TGCGCCAGCAGCCAACAGGGGGATCTCTCCTACAATGAGCAGCTCTTC. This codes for CASSQQGDLSYNEQLF.

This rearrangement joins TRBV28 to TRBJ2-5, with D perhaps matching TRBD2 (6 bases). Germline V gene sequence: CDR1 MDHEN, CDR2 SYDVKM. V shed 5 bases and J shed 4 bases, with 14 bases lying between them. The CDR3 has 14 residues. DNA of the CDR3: TGTGCCAGCAGTCTCTTGACTAGTGGAGAGACCCAGTACTTC. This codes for CASSLLTSGETQYF.

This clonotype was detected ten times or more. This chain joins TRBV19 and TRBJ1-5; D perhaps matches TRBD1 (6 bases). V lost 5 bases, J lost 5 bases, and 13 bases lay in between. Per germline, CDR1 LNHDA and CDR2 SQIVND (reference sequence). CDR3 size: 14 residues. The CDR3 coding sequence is TGTGCCAGTAGTTCGTCCCAGGGGCATCAGCCCCAGCATTTT. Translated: CASSSSQGHQPQHF.

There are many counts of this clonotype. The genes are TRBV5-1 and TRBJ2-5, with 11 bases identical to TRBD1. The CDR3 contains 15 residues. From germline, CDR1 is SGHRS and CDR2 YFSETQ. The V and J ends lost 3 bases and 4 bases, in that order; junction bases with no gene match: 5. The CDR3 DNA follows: TGCGCCAGCAGCTCCGGGACAGGGGGACGAGAGACCCAGTACTTC. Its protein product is CASSSGTGGRETQYF.

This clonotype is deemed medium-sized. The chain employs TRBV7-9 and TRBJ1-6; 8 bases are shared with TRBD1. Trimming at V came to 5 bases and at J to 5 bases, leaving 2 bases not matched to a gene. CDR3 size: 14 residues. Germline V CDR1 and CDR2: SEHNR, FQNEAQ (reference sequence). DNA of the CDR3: TGTGCCAGCAGCCAGGGGGCTCATAATTCACCCCTCCACTTT. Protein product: CASSQGAHNSPLHF.

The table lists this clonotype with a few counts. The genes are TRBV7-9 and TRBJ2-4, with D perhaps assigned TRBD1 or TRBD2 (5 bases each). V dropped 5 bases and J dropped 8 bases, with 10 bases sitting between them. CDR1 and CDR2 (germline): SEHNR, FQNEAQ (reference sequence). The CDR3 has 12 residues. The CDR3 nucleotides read TGTGCCAGCAGCCGTGGGACCGACATTCAGTACTTC. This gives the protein CASSRGTDIQYF.

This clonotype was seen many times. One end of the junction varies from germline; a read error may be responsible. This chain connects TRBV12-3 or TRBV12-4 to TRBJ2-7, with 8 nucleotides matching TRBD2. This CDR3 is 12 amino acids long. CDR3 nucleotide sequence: TGTGCCAGCAGTTTTCTGGGCGGGGGGCACGAATTC. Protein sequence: CASSFLGGGHEF.

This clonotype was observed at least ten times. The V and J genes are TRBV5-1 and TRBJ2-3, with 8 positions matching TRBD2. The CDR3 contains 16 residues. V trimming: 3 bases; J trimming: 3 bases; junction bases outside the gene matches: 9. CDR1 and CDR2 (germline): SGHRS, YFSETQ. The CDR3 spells CASSSSAVAGTDTQYF. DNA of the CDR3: TGCGCCAGCAGCTCTTCGGCGGTAGCGGGAACAGATACGCAGTATTTT.

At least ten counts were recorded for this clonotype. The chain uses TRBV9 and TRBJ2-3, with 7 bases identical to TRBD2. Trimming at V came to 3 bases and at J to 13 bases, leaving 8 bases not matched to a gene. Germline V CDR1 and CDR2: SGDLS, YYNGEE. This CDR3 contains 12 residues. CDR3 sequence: CASSDLAGVEYF. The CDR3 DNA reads TGTGCCAGCAGCGATCTTGCGGGGGTCGAGTATTTT.

The CDR3, as DNA: TGTGCCAGCAAGGTGGCAGGACTTTACAATGAGCAGTTCTTC. Residues: CASKVAGLYNEQFF. The chain uses TRBV27 and TRBJ2-1, with D possibly matching TRBD2 (5 bases). The CDR3 covers 14 residues. With 7 bases removed from V and 4 bases from J, the gap between germline ends came to 14 bases. CDR1 is MNHEY and CDR2 is SMNVEV in the germline V gene (reference sequence).

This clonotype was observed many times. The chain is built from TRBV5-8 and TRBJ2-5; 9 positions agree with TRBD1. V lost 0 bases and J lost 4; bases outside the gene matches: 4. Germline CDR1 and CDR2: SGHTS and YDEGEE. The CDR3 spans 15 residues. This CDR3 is CASSLEGQGSETQYF. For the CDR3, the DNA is TGTGCCAGCAGCTTGGAGGGACAGGGTTCAGAGACCCAGTACTTC.

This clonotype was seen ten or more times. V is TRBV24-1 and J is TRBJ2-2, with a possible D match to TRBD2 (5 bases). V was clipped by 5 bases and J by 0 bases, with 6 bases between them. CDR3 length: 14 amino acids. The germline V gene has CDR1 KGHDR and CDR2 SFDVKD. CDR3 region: CATSGGTNTGELFF. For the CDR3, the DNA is TGTGCCACCAGTGGAGGGACGAACACCGGGGAGCTGTTTTTT.